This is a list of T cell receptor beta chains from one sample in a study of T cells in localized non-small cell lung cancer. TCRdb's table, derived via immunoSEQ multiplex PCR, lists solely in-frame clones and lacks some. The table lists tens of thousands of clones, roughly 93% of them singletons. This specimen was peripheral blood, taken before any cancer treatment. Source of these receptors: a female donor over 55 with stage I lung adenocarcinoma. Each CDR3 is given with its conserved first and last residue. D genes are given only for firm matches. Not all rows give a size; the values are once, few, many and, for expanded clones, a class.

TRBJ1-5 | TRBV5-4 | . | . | CASSLDGGGGRGNQPQHF | TGTGCCAGCAGCTTGGACGGGGGAGGGGGAAGGGGCAATCAGCCCCAGCATTTT
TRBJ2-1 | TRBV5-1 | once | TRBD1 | CASSSGTGGAGEQFF | TGCGCCAGTTCTTCCGGGACAGGGGGGGCCGGGGAGCAGTTCTTC
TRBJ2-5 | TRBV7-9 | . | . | CASSPRDGSLETQYF | TGTGCCAGCAGCCCGCGGGACGGTAGCTTGGAGACCCAGTACTTC
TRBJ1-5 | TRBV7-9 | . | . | CASSFENSNQPQHF | TGTGCCAGCAGCTTCGAGAATAGCAATCAGCCCCAGCATTTT
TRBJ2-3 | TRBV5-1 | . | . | CASSYGVWGGTDTQYF | TGCGCCAGCAGCTATGGCGTCTGGGGAGGCACAGATACGCAGTATTTT
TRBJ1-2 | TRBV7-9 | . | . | CASSFWVGGGYTF | TGTGCCAGCAGCTTTTGGGTAGGCGGTGGCTACACCTTC
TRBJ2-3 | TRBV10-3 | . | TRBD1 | CAISESRGPTDTQYF | TGTGCCATCAGTGAGTCAAGGGGGCCCACAGATACGCAGTATTTT
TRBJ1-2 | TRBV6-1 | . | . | CASTMNYGYTF | TGTGCCAGCACCATGAACTATGGCTACACCTTC
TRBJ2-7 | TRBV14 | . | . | CASSQNRNEQYF | TGTGCCAGCAGCCAGAATAGGAACGAGCAGTACTTC
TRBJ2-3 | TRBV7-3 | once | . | CASSLQAGLTDTQYF | TGTGCCAGCAGCTTACAAGCGGGCCTAACAGATACGCAGTATTTT
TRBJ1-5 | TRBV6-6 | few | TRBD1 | CASFPTGLSNQPQHF | TGTGCCAGTTTTCCGACAGGGTTAAGCAATCAGCCCCAGCATTTT
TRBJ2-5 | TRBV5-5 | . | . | CASSLRLVGRYQETQYF | TGTGCCAGCAGCTTGAGATTAGTGGGACGGTACCAAGAGACCCAGTACTTC
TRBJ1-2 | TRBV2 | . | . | CASSLRAGASYGYTF | TGTGCCAGCAGTCTCCGGGCCGGAGCGAGTTATGGCTACACCTTC